Below are 5 T cell receptor beta chains sequenced from a single sample in a study of shared clonotypes between healthy human individuals. Only in-frame clones appear in the TCRdb table, and some are missing; sequencing was by immunoSEQ multiplex PCR. The sample yields about 1 million clones, approximately 70% seen once. The sample taken for sequencing was memory CD4+ T cells sorted from blood. The subset was: CD45RA-negative fraction. The receptor source for this set is a young man in good health.

The chain uses TRBV5-4 and TRBJ2-7; D is possibly TRBD1 or TRBD2 (6 bases each). Between the trimmed V and J ends, which lost 0 bases and 5 bases, there was a span of 21 bases. The CDR3 length is 17 residues. The germline V gene has CDR1 SGHNT and CDR2 YYREEE (reference sequence). This CDR3 is CASSLGGMGGAVHEQYF. As DNA, the CDR3 is TGTGCCAGCAGCTTGGGGGGAATGGGGGGCGCGGTCCACGAGCAGTACTTC.

The rearrangement links TRBV6-6 to TRBJ2-7; D gene uncertain. The germline gives CDR1 MNHNY, CDR2 SVGAGI (reference sequence). Trimming removed 5 bases from V and 4 bases from J, with 12 bases in between. This CDR3 comprises 13 residues. CDR3 sequence: CASSNVNGYEQYF. Here the CDR3 DNA reads TGTGCCAGCAGTAACGTTAACGGTTACGAGCAGTACTTC.

A single count supports this clone. The chain couples TRBV30 to TRBJ2-7, with TRBD1 matching 8 bases. CDR1 is GTSNPN, CDR2 SVGIG, per germline (reference sequence). J lost 3 bases, V lost 0 bases, and 4 bases had no gene match. The CDR3 runs 14 residues. The chain's CDR3 is CAWSVRRGHYEQYF. CDR3 DNA: TGTGCCTGGAGTGTACGCAGGGGGCACTACGAGCAGTACTTC. Full variable domain (missing parts from reference TRBV30 and TRBJ2-7): SQTIHQWPATLVQPVGSPLSLECTVEGTSNPNLYWYRQAAGRGLQLLFYSVGIGQISSEVPQNLSASRPQDRQFILSSKKLLLSDSGFYLCAWSVRRGHYEQYFGPGTRLTVT.

CDR3 protein: CASRGAGRSEQFF. The DNA for the CDR3 is TGTGCCAGCAGGGGAGCAGGGAGGAGTGAGCAGTTCTTC. V and J are TRBV5-4 and TRBJ2-1; tentative D call: TRBD2 (6 bases). Germline CDR1 SGHNT, CDR2 YYREEE (reference sequence). The CDR3 is 13 residues long. V gave up 5 bases and J gave up 9 bases, with 15 bases separating them.

The J gene is TRBJ1-1, the V gene TRBV19, with no clear D. V was trimmed by 6 bases and J by 0 bases, leaving 8 bases between them. This CDR3 spans 13 amino acids. Germline CDR1 is LNHDA and CDR2 is SQIVND (reference sequence). CDR3 amino acids: CASSGTMNTEAFF. CDR3 DNA sequence: TGTGCCAGTAGCGGTACTATGAACACTGAAGCTTTCTTT.